This TCR beta chain comes out of a study of T-cell memory formation after mild COVID-19. Study results and caveats: What remained unconfirmed was the SARS-CoV-2 specificity of second-wave clones peaking on day 37. Pre-infection memory carried some responding clones, suggesting that cross-reactive memory joined.

5'RACE, which relied on constant-segment primers, yielded TCR alpha and TCR beta cDNA libraries carrying sample barcodes and UMIs. Each CDR3 protein is one row after TCRdb ran MiXCR on the 5' RACE reads. The repertoire holds roughly 450,000 distinct CDR3 sequences, with roughly 18% as singletons. In this sample, this clonotype turned up a few times. Its specificity is not known. This TCR was sampled from an adult woman who had mild COVID-19 (a few samples of this study predate the infection). Cell type and time point are not known. Material for sequencing was PBMCs or a T cell subset sorted from them (not recorded which).

The CDR3: CASITLAGVLGETQYF. The CDR3 bases are TGTGCCAGCATTACGCTAGCGGGGGTCCTCGGGGAGACCCAGTACTTC. The chain has TRBV2 and TRBJ2-5, with 10 bases aligning to TRBD2. J lost 5 bases, V lost 7 bases, and 13 bases had no gene match. CDR1 and CDR2 from the germline V gene are SNHLY and FYNNEI. CDR3 length: 16 residues.